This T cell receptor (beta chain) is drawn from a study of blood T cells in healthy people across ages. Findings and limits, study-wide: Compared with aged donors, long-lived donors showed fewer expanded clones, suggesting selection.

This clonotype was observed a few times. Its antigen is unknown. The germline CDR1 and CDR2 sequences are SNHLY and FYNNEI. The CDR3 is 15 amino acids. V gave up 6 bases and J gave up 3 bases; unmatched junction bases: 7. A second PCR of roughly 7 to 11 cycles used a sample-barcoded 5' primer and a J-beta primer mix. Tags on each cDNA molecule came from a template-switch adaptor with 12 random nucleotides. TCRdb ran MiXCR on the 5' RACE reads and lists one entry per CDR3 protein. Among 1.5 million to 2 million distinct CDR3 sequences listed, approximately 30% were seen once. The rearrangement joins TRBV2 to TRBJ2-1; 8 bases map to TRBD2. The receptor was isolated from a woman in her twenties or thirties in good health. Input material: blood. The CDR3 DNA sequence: TGTGCCAGCAGGGTCGTCGGGGGGGGCTACAATGAGCAGTTCTTC. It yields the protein CASRVVGGGYNEQFF.